One and the same sample provided the 9 T cell receptor beta chains below, sequenced in a study of identical twins. TCRdb re-called the 5' RACE reads with MiXCR, one entry per CDR3 protein. The table includes roughly 710,000 distinct CDR3 sequences, around 5.7% detected once. What was sequenced was naive T cells sorted from blood. These receptors were collected from a man younger than 30 in good health.

This clonotype was counted ten times or more. The DNA of the CDR3 is TGTGCCATCAGTGAGGAGGCCGGGGAGCTGTTTTTT. It encodes CAISEEAGELFF. The V call is TRBV10-3, the J call TRBJ2-2; no definite D call. The V and J ends lost 2 bases and 6 bases respectively, with 4 bases between them. Germline CDR1 and CDR2: ENHRY and SYGVKD. The length of the CDR3 is 12 residues.

This clonotype showed up just a few times. The chain carries TRBV4-2 and TRBJ1-1; TRBD1 agrees at 9 bases. The CDR3 is 15 residues long. V trimming: 3 bases; J trimming: 3 bases; junction bases outside the gene matches: 5. Per germline, CDR1 LGHNA and CDR2 YNFKEQ. This CDR3 is CASSHGTGLDTEAFF. The CDR3 DNA sequence: TGTGCCAGCAGCCATGGGACAGGGTTGGACACTGAAGCTTTCTTT.

V gene TRBV3-1 combines with J gene TRBJ2-4; D remains unclear. Germline values: CDR1 LGHDT, CDR2 YNNKEL (reference sequence). CDR3 length: 14 residues. V lost 4 bases, J lost 1 base, and 8 bases lay in between. The CDR3 spells CASSPAVAKNIQYF. The CDR3 DNA is TGTGCCAGCAGCCCAGCCGTTGCCAAAAACATTCAGTACTTC.

This clonotype was recorded at least ten times. The chain carries TRBV27 and TRBJ1-1; D is possibly TRBD1 (6 bases). This CDR3 comprises 15 residues. Germline assignment: CDR1 MNHEY and CDR2 SMNVEV (reference sequence). V lost 1 base and J 11 bases, leaving 20 bases between the germline ends. Here the CDR3 reads CASSLYGAQGSSAFF. The CDR3, as DNA: TGTGCCAGCAGTTTATATGGGGCACAGGGCTCTTCGGCTTTCTTT.

This clonotype was picked up a small number of times. A much bigger clone sits one base away, suggesting this may be a read error. V usage is TRBV5-1 and J usage is TRBJ2-1; no firm D call. This CDR3 spans 14 amino acids. Trimming pared 4 bases from V and 3 bases from J, leaving 11 bases between. Germline V gene sequence: CDR1 SGHRS, CDR2 YFSETQ. The CDR3 sequence is CASSPSWNYNEQFF. The CDR3 DNA reads as TGCGCCAGCAGCCCCTCATGGAACTACAATGAGCAGTTCTTC.

In its sample, this clonotype was seen many times. The chain joins TRBV9 to TRBJ1-5; D not resolved. This CDR3 is 14 amino acids long. V was cut by 0 bases and J by 7 bases, with 11 bases left in between. From germline, CDR1 is SGDLS and CDR2 YYNGEE. The CDR3 protein is CASSVGIVEQPQHF. CDR3 DNA: TGTGCCAGCAGCGTAGGGATAGTGGAGCAGCCCCAGCATTTT.

V gene TRBV6-2 or TRBV6-3 combines with J gene TRBJ2-5; 7 bases line up with TRBD2. Germline V lookup: CDR1 MNHEY, CDR2 SVGEGT. J gave up 1 base and V 0 bases, and 8 bases lay outside the gene matches. The CDR3 spans 17 residues. The chain's CDR3 is CASSYSTGRGGQETQYF. CDR3 coding DNA: TGTGCCAGCAGTTACTCGACTGGGAGGGGCGGCCAAGAGACCCAGTACTTC.

In its sample, this clonotype was seen many times. J is TRBJ2-7 and V is TRBV12-3 or TRBV12-4, with a possible D match to TRBD2 (5 bases). Trimming took 5 bases from V and 10 from J, leaving 12 bases between them. The CDR3 length is 11 residues. The chain's CDR3 is CASSHGLEQYV. CDR3 nucleotide sequence: TGTGCCAGCAGTCACGGACTGGAACAGTACGTC.

The rearrangement links TRBV7-9 to TRBJ2-7; D is ambiguous. CDR3 length: 15 amino acids. Germline CDR1 reads SEHNR; CDR2 reads FQNEAQ (reference sequence). The V and J ends lost 1 base and 4 bases respectively, with 14 bases between them. In DNA, the CDR3 is TGTGCCAGCAGCTTAGACATCCCCAACTCGTACGAGCAGTACTTC. Its protein product is CASSLDIPNSYEQYF.